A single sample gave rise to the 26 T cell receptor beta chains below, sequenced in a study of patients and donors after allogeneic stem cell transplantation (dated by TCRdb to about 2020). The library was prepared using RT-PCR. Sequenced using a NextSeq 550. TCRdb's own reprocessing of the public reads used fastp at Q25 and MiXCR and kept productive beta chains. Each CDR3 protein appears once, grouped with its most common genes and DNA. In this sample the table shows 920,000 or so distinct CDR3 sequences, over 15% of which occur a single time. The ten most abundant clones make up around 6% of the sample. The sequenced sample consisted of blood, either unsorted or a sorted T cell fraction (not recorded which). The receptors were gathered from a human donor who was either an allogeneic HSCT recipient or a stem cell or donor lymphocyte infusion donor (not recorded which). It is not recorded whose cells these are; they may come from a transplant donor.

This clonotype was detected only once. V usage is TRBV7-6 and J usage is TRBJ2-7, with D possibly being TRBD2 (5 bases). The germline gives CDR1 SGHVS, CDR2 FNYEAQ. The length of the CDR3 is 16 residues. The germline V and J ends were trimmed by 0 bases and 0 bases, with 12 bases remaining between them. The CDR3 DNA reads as TGTGCCAGCAGCTTAGCGGAGCGGTCAAGCTCCTACGAGCAGTACTTC. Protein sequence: CASSLAERSSSYEQYF.

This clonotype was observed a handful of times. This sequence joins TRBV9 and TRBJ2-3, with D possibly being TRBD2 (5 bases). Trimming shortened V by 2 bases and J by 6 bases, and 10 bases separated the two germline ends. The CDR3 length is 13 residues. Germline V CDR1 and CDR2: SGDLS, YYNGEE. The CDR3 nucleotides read TGTGCCAGCAGCGTTTCCCCGGGGGATACGCAGTATTTT. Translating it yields CASSVSPGDTQYF.

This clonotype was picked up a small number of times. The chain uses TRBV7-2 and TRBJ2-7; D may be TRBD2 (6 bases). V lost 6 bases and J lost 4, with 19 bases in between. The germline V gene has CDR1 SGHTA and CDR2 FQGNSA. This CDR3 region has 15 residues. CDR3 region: CASSPSGLGRYEQYF. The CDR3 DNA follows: TGTGCCAGCAGTCCCAGCGGGTTGGGTAGGTACGAGCAGTACTTC.

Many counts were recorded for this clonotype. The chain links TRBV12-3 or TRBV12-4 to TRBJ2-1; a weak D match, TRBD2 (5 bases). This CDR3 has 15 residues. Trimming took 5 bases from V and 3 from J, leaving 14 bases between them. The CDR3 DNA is TGTGCCAGCAGTCGTGACGGGGATCTCTACAATGAGCAGTTCTTC. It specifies CASSRDGDLYNEQFF.

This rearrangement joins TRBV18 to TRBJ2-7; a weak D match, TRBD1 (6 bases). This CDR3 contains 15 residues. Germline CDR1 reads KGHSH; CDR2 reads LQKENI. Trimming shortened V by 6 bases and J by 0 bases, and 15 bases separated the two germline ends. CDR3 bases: TGTGCCAGCTCGCGACAGGTCCAGGGCTCCTACGAGCAGTACTTC. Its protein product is CASSRQVQGSYEQYF. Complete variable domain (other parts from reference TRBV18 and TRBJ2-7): NAGVMQNPRHLVRRRGQEARLRCSPMKGHSHVYWYRQLPEEGLKFMVYLQKENIIDESGMPKERFSAEFPKEGPSILRIQQVVRGDSAAYFCASSRQVQGSYEQYFGPGTRLTVT.

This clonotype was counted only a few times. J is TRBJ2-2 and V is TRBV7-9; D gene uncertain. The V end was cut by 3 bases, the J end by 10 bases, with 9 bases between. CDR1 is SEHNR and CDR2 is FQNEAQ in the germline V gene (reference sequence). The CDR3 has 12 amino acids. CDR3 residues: CASSFSSEELFF. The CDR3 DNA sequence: TGTGCCAGCAGCTTCTCAAGTGAGGAGCTGTTTTTT.

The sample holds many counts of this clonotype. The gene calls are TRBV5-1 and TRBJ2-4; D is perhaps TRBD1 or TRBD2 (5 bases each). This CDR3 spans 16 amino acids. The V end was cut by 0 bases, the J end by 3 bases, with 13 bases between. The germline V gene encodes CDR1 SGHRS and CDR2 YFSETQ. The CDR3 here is CASSLDGARGKNIQYF. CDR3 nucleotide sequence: TGCGCCAGCAGCTTGGATGGAGCGAGGGGCAAAAACATTCAGTACTTC.

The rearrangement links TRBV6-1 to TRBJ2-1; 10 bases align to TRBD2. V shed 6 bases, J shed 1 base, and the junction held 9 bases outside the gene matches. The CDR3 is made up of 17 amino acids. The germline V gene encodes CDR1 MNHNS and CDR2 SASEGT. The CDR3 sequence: CASRSPASGSSYNEQFF. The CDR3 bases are TGTGCCAGCAGGTCCCCCGCTAGCGGGAGTTCCTACAATGAGCAGTTCTTC.

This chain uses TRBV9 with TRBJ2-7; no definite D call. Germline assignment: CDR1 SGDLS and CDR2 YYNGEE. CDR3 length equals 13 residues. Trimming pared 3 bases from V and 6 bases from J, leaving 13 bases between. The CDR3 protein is CASSAMTGAEQYF. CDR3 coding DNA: TGTGCCAGCAGCGCGATGACCGGCGCCGAGCAGTACTTC. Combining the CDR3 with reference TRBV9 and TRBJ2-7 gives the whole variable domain DSGVTQTPKHLITATGQRVTLRCSPRSGDLSVYWYQQSLDQGLQFLIQYYNGEERAKGNILERFSAQQFPDLHSELNLSSLELGDSALYFCASSAMTGAEQYFGPGTRLTVT.

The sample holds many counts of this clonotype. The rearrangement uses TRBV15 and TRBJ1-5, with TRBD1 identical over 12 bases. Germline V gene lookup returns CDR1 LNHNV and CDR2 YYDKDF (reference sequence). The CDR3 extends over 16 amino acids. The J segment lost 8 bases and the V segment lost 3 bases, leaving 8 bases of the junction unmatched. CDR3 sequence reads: CATSSGTGGYLEPQHF. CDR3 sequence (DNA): TGTGCCACCAGCAGCGGGACAGGGGGCTATCTTGAGCCCCAGCATTTT.

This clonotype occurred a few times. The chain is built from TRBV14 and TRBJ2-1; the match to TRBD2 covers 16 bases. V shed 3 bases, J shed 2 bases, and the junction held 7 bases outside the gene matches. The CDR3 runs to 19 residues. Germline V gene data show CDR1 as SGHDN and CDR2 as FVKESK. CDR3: CASSHVGLAGGPAYNEQFF. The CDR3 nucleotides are TGTGCCAGCAGCCACGTGGGACTAGCGGGAGGGCCAGCCTACAATGAGCAGTTCTTC.

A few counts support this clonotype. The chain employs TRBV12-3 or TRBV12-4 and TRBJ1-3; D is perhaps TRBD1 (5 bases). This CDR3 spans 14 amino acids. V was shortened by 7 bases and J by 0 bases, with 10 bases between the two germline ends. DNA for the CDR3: TGTGCCAGCACTGGGGGAACCTCTGGAAACACCATATATTTT. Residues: CASTGGTSGNTIYF.

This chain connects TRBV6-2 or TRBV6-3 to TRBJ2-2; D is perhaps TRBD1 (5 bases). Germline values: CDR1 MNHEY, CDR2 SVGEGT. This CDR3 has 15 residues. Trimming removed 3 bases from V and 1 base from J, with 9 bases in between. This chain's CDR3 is CASSYLTVNTGELFF. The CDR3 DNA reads TGTGCCAGCAGTTATCTGACAGTGAACACCGGGGAGCTGTTTTTT.

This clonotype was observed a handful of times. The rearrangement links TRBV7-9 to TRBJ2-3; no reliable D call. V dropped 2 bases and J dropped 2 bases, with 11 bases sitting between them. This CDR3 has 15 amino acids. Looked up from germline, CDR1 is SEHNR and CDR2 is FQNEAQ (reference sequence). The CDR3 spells CASSLSGQLTDTQYF. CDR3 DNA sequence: TGTGCCAGCAGCTTATCGGGCCAGCTCACAGATACGCAGTATTTT.

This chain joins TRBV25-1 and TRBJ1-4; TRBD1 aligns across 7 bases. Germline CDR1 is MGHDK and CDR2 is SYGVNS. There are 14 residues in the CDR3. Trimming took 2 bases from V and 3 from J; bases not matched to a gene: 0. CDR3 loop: CASSEGTANEKLFF. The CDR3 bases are TGTGCCAGCAGTGAAGGGACAGCTAATGAAAAACTGTTTTTT.

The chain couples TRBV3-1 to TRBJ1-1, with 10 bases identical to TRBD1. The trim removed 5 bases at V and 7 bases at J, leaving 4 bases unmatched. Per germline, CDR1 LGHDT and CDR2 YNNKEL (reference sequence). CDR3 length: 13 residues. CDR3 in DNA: TGTGCCAGCAGCACACGGGACAGGGGTGAAGCTTTCTTT. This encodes CASSTRDRGEAFF.

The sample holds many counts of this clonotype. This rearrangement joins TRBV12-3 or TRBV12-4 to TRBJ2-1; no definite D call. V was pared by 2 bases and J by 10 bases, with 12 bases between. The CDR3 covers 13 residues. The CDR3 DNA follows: TGTGCCAGCAGTTTAATAGGGTATCAGGAGCAGTTCTTC. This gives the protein CASSLIGYQEQFF.

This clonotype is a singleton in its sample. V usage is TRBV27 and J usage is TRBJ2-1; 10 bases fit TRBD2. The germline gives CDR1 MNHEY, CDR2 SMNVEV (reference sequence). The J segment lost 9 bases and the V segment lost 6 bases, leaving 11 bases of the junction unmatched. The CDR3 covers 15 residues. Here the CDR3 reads CASRVKRGGIGEQFF. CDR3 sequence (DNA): TGTGCCAGCAGGGTAAAGCGGGGGGGGATCGGTGAGCAGTTCTTC.

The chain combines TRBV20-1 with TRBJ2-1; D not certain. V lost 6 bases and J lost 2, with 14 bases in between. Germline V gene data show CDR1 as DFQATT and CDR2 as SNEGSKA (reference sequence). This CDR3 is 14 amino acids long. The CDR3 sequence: CSASFSITYNEQFF. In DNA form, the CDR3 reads TGCAGTGCCTCCTTCTCTATCACCTACAATGAGCAGTTCTTC.

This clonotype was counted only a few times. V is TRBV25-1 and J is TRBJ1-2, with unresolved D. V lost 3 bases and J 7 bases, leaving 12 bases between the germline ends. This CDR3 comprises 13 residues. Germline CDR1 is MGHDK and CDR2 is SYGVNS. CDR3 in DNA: TGTGCCAGCAGTGAGCCCCGGGCAGGTGGCTACACCTTC. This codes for CASSEPRAGGYTF.

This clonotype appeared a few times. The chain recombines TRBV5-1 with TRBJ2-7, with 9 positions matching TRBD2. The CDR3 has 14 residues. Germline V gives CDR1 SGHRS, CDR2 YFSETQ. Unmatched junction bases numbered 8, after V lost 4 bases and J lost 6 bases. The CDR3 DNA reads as TGCGCCAGCAGCAGCTCTAGCGGGAAAGGCGAGCAGTACTTC. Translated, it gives CASSSSSGKGEQYF.

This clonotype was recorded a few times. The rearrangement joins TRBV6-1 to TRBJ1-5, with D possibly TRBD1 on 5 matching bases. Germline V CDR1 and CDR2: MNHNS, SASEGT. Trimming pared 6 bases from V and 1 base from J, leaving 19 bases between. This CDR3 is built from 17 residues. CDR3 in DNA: TGTGCCAGCAGAGCCTTCGCCCGCGGGGGAAGCAATCAGCCCCAGCATTTT. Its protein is CASRAFARGGSNQPQHF.

The CDR3 here is CAISESDHDFGAAATNEKLFF. The CDR3 DNA is TGTGCCATCAGTGAGTCGGATCACGACTTTGGAGCCGCCGCAACTAATGAAAAACTGTTTTTT. The gene calls are TRBV10-3 and TRBJ1-4; no definite D call. Between the trimmed V and J ends, which lost 0 bases and 0 bases, there was a span of 23 bases. This CDR3 has 21 residues. The germline gives CDR1 ENHRY, CDR2 SYGVKD.

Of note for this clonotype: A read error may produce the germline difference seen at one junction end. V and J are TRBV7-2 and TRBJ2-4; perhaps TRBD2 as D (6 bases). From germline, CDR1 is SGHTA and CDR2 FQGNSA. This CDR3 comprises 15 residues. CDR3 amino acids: CATSRTGVAKNIQYF. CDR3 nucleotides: TGTGCCACCAGCCGTACGGGGGTAGCCAAAAACATTCAGTACTTC. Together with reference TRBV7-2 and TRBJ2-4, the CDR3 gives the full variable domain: GAGVSQSPSNKVTEKGKDVELRCDPISGHTALYWYRQSLGQGLEFLIYFQGNSAPDKSGLPSDRFSAERTGGSVSTLTIQRTQQEDSAVYLCATSRTGVAKNIQYFGAGTRLSVL.

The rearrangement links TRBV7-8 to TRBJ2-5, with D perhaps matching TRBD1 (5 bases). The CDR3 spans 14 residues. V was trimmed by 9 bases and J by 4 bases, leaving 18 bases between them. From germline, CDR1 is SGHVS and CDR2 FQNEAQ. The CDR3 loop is CASTGYRGVETQYF. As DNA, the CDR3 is TGTGCCAGTACAGGCTACCGAGGTGTAGAGACCCAGTACTTC. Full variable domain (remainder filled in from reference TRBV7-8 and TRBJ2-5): GAGVSQSPRYKVAKRGQDVALRCDPISGHVSLFWYQQALGQGPEFLTYFQNEAQLDKSGLPSDRFFAERPEGSVSTLKIQRTQQEDSAVYLCASTGYRGVETQYFGPGTRLLVL.

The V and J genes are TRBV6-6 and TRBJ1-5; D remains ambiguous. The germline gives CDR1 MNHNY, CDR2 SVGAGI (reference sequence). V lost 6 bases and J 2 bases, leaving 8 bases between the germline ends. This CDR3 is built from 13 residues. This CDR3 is CASRSAGNQPQHF. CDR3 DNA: TGTGCCAGCAGGTCAGCTGGCAATCAGCCCCAGCATTTT.